The 21 T cell receptor beta chains in this list originate from one sample, sequenced in a study of blood T cell repertoires in COVID-19. Measured with immunoSEQ multiplex PCR; TCRdb has only the in-frame clones, and not every one. The data hold tens of thousands of clones, with roughly four fifths observed a single time. The sample consisted of peripheral blood. These receptors were taken from a man aged 55 to 69 with acute or convalescent COVID-19.

This chain uses TRBV6-2 or TRBV6-3 with TRBJ2-5, with D possibly matching TRBD1 (6 bases). Between the trimmed V and J ends, which lost 0 bases and 5 bases, there was a span of 10 bases. There are 14 residues in the CDR3. Germline loops: CDR1 MNHEY, CDR2 SVGEGT. CDR3 region: CASSYSAGAETQYF. In DNA, the CDR3 is TGTGCCAGCAGTTACTCGGCAGGGGCCGAGACCCAGTACTTC.

The chain links TRBV27 to TRBJ1-5; D gene ambiguous. V lost 2 bases to trimming and J lost 2 bases, with 13 bases between them. The CDR3 contains 16 residues. Germline V gene sequence: CDR1 MNHEY, CDR2 SMNVEV (reference sequence). CDR3 in DNA: TGTGCCAGCAGTTTAGCAGGAACACTGGGCAATCAGCCCCAGCATTTT. Its translation is CASSLAGTLGNQPQHF.

V usage is TRBV4-2 and J usage is TRBJ2-3; TRBD2 matches 9 bases. V shed 4 bases and J 2 bases; nucleotides not matched to a gene: 4. CDR3 size: 15 residues. Germline V gene data show CDR1 as LGHNA and CDR2 as YNFKEQ. CDR3 in DNA: TGTGCCAGCAGCCGACTAGCGGCGGTCACAGATACGCAGTATTTT. Translated, it gives CASSRLAAVTDTQYF.

J is TRBJ2-3 and V is TRBV7-2; no clear D gene. Germline V CDR1 and CDR2: SGHTA, FQGNSA. V was shortened by 1 base and J by 6 bases, with 11 bases between the two germline ends. The CDR3 runs 14 residues. This CDR3 reads CASSLVLPPDTQYF. The DNA for the CDR3 is TGTGCCAGCAGCTTAGTCCTCCCTCCCGATACGCAGTATTTT.

The rearrangement links TRBV7-8 to TRBJ2-1, with 10 bases that match TRBD2. There are 14 residues in the CDR3. V was pared by 4 bases and J by 8 bases, with 5 bases of the junction left unmatched. The germline V gene has CDR1 SGHVS and CDR2 FQNEAQ. This CDR3 is CASSSKRGGHEQFF. DNA for the CDR3: TGTGCCAGCAGCTCCAAGCGGGGGGGCCATGAGCAGTTCTTC.

This clone was found a few times. This chain uses TRBV18 with TRBJ1-1; D may be TRBD1 (5 bases). CDR3 length equals 16 residues. V lost 3 bases to trimming and J lost 0 bases, with 14 bases between them. Per germline, CDR1 KGHSH and CDR2 LQKENI. CDR3 nucleotide sequence: TGTGCCAGCTCACCCCTGTTTGGGGCCCTGAACACTGAAGCTTTCTTT. Translating it yields CASSPLFGALNTEAFF.

The V gene is TRBV19, the J gene TRBJ2-2; no firm D call. The CDR3 is 13 amino acids. The V end was cut by 4 bases, the J end by 5 bases, with 8 bases between. CDR1 and CDR2 (germline): LNHDA, SQIVND (reference sequence). CDR3 coding DNA: TGTGCCAGTAGTACCCAGCGAACCGGGGAGCTGTTTTTT. It specifies CASSTQRTGELFF.

V is TRBV4-3 and J is TRBJ2-3, with 11 bases identical to TRBD2. V dropped 1 base and J dropped 8; count of bases not matched to a gene: 8. The CDR3 covers 16 residues. Per the germline V gene, CDR1 is LGHNA and CDR2 is YSLEER. This chain's CDR3 is CASSQGVSGGERTQYF. The CDR3 nucleotides read TGCGCCAGCAGCCAAGGGGTTAGCGGGGGGGAACGTACGCAGTATTTT.

V is TRBV3-1 (or the pseudogene TRBV3-2) and J is TRBJ2-1, with a tentative D call TRBD1 (5 bases). The V and J ends lost 8 bases and 9 bases respectively, with 11 bases between them. The CDR3 is 11 residues long. CDR1 is LGHDT and CDR2 is YNNKEL in the germline V gene (reference sequence). CDR3 DNA sequence: TGTGCCAGCTCCCATAGGGGTGAGCAGTTCTTC. It codes for CASSHRGEQFF.

V is TRBV19 and J is TRBJ2-1; D possibly corresponds to TRBD2 (6 bases). Germline CDR1 is LNHDA and CDR2 is SQIVND (reference sequence). CDR3 size: 12 residues. V lost 5 bases to trimming and J lost 12 bases, with 14 bases between them. The DNA for the CDR3 is TGTGCCAGTAGTCCCGGGACTGTCGGGCAGTTCTTC. Translating gives CASSPGTVGQFF.

The chain combines TRBV5-6 with TRBJ2-7; 8 bases line up with TRBD1. In germline, CDR1 is SGHDT, CDR2 YYEEEE. V shed 1 base, J shed 5 bases, and the junction held 5 bases outside the gene matches. The CDR3 has 14 residues. CDR3 residues: CASSLFGQGHEQYF. The CDR3 bases are TGTGCCAGCAGCTTGTTCGGACAGGGACACGAGCAGTACTTC.

The V and J genes are TRBV7-3 and TRBJ1-3; 8 nucleotides line up with TRBD1. Looked up from germline, CDR1 is SGHTA and CDR2 is FQGTGA. J was trimmed by 7 bases and V by 5 bases; bases with no gene match: 4. The CDR3 consists of 13 residues. The CDR3 reads CASSVGQGNTIYF. The CDR3 region has the DNA TGTGCCAGCAGCGTCGGACAGGGCAACACCATATATTTT.

This clone appeared a single time. This chain connects TRBV6-6 to TRBJ2-7; 12 nucleotides match TRBD1. J gave up 5 bases and V 6 bases, and 8 bases lay outside the gene matches. From germline, CDR1 is MNHNY and CDR2 SVGAGI (reference sequence). The CDR3 length is 15 residues. CDR3 sequence: CASRLRGQGANEQYF. Here the CDR3 DNA reads TGTGCCAGCAGGCTAAGGGGACAGGGGGCTAACGAGCAGTACTTC.

The rearrangement uses TRBV2 and TRBJ1-4; perhaps TRBD1 as D (6 bases). V was cut by 6 bases and J by 9 bases, with 11 bases left in between. CDR1 and CDR2 (germline): SNHLY, FYNNEI. CDR3 length equals 12 residues. The CDR3 spells CASRGAGQKLFF. CDR3 DNA: TGTGCCAGCAGGGGGGCAGGACAAAAACTGTTTTTT.

The V and J genes are TRBV9 and TRBJ2-2; possible D gene TRBD1, 5 bases. V lost 1 base and J lost 1, with 5 bases in between. The CDR3 runs 14 residues. The germline CDR1 and CDR2 sequences are SGDLS and YYNGEE. The DNA for the CDR3 is TGTGCCAGCAGCGTACAGGGGAACACCGGGGAGCTGTTTTTT. Its translation is CASSVQGNTGELFF.

The gene calls are TRBV19 and TRBJ1-5; D is ambiguous. The CDR3 extends over 15 amino acids. Germline V gives CDR1 LNHDA, CDR2 SQIVND (reference sequence). The V end lost 9 bases, the J end lost 3 bases, and 18 bases lay between the germline ends. The CDR3 DNA follows: TGTGCCAGCGTTTCCTTCAGCGGACCCAATCAGCCCCAGCATTTT. Translating gives CASVSFSGPNQPQHF.

The genes are TRBV28 and TRBJ1-3; 7 nucleotides match TRBD1. Unmatched junction bases numbered 4, after V lost 7 bases and J lost 4 bases. There are 13 residues in the CDR3. CDR1 is MDHEN, CDR2 SYDVKM, per germline. In nucleotides, the CDR3 is TGTGCCAGCATCAGGGGGAAGGGAAACACCATATATTTT. Encoded protein: CASIRGKGNTIYF. Full variable domain (rest looked up from reference TRBV28 and TRBJ1-3): DVKVTQSSRYLVKRTGEKVFLECVQDMDHENMFWYRQDPGLGLRLIYFSYDVKMKEKGDIPEGYSVSREKKERFSLILESASTNQTSMYLCASIRGKGNTIYFGEGSWLTVV.

This clone showed up just a few times. This chain links TRBV24-1 with TRBJ1-5; D is unresolved. The CDR3 is 12 amino acids. Trimming left V 6 bases short and J 1 base short, with 3 bases between. CDR1 and CDR2 from the germline V gene are KGHDR and SFDVKD. The chain's CDR3 is CATSQSNQPQHF. The CDR3 DNA reads as TGTGCCACCAGTCAAAGCAATCAGCCCCAGCATTTT.

This chain connects TRBV27 to TRBJ2-1; 9 nucleotides line up with TRBD2. The germline V gene has CDR1 MNHEY and CDR2 SMNVEV (reference sequence). The ends lost 0 bases at V and 3 bases at J; junction bases unmatched: 3. The length of the CDR3 is 16 residues. Written as DNA, the CDR3 is TGTGCCAGCAGTTTATCCGGGACTAGCCTCTACAATGAGCAGTTCTTC. Translation gives CASSLSGTSLYNEQFF.

CDR3 protein: CASRVSSEQYF. CDR3 in DNA: TGTGCCAGCAGAGTAAGTAGCGAGCAGTACTTC. The chain is built from TRBV2 and TRBJ2-7; D remains ambiguous. V was clipped by 6 bases and J by 6 bases, with 9 bases between them. The CDR3 covers 11 residues. Germline assignment: CDR1 SNHLY and CDR2 FYNNEI.

The V and J genes are TRBV6-5 and TRBJ2-3, with TRBD2 matching 10 bases. The germline CDR1 and CDR2 sequences are MNHEY and SVGAGI. The CDR3 runs to 16 residues. The J segment lost 3 bases and the V segment lost 1 base, leaving 4 bases of the junction unmatched. CDR3 sequence reads: CASSYLTSGKTDTQYF. CDR3 DNA: TGTGCCAGCAGTTACTTAACTAGCGGGAAGACAGATACGCAGTATTTT.